The rows below give T cell receptor beta chains drawn from one sample of a study of T cells in Graves' hyperthyroidism and ophthalmopathy. In TCRdb, the multiplex PCR reads were re-called with MiXCR into one record per CDR3 protein. The repertoire has fewer than 600,000 distinct CDR3 sequences, 12% to 15% of them found once; the top ten carry around 14%. Sequencing was performed on blood. The receptors come from a woman aged 40 to 49 with Graves' hyperthyroidism. The CDR3 runs from the conserved cysteine through the conserved F or W. The order of the fields is CDR3 protein, CDR3 DNA, clone size, D gene, J gene, V gene. The D gene is left open where the match is weak. A clone size is listed for some rows: how often the clone was seen (once, few, many), or a class if it is expanded.

CASRAGSGELFF,TGTGCCAGTAGGGCAGGATCCGGGGAGCTGTTTTTT,many,NA,TRBJ2-2,TRBV19
CASSIGFFGGGFGYTF,TGTGCCAGTAGTATAGGGTTCTTCGGCGGCGGGTTCGGCTACACCTTC,few,NA,TRBJ1-2,TRBV19
CASSPRTGTYSNQPQHF,TGTGCCAGCAGTCCAAGGACAGGGACGTATAGCAATCAGCCCCAGCATTTT,few,TRBD1,TRBJ1-5,TRBV27
CASSFGSTSEAFF,TGTGCCAGCAGTTTCGGGTCGACGAGTGAAGCTTTCTTT,many,NA,TRBJ1-1,TRBV12-3/TRBV12-4
CASSLYREQETQYF,TGTGCCAGCAGTCTCTACAGAGAACAAGAGACCCAGTACTTC,many,NA,TRBJ2-5,TRBV5-4
CASSSGDGYEQYF,TGTGCCAGCTCATCAGGGGATGGCTACGAGCAGTACTTC,many,NA,TRBJ2-7,TRBV18
CASSLWRESTDTQYF,TGTGCCAGCAGTTTATGGCGGGAGAGCACAGATACGCAGTATTTT,many,TRBD2,TRBJ2-3,TRBV28
CASSFPIDGGGDGELFF,TGTGCCAGCAGCTTCCCTATAGACGGAGGCGGTGATGGGGAGCTGTTTTTT,NA,NA,TRBJ2-2,TRBV7-2
CASSGRTGGREKLFF,TGTGCCAGTAGTGGACGGACAGGGGGCAGAGAAAAACTGTTTTTT,NA,TRBD1,TRBJ1-4,TRBV19
CASSLEQGLGTEAFF,TGTGCCAGTAGCCTGGAACAGGGTTTGGGCACTGAAGCTTTCTTT,NA,NA,TRBJ1-1,TRBV19
CASRPGLGGGEQFF,TGCGCCAGCAGGCCGGGACTAGGGGGTGGTGAGCAGTTCTTC,many,TRBD2,TRBJ2-1,TRBV5-1
CASSRSGLAENEQYF,TGTGCCAGTAGTCGGTCGGGACTAGCGGAAAACGAGCAGTACTTC,NA,TRBD2,TRBJ2-7,TRBV19
CASSPGTSGASYEQYF,TGCGCCAGCAGCCCCGGGACTAGCGGGGCCTCCTACGAGCAGTACTTC,few,TRBD2,TRBJ2-7,TRBV5-1
CASSFRDSSYEQYF,TGTGCCAGCAGTTTCCGGGACAGTTCCTACGAGCAGTACTTC,many,TRBD1,TRBJ2-7,TRBV28
CASSLGGTYEQYF,TGTGCCAGCAGCTTAGGCGGAACCTACGAGCAGTACTTC,many,NA,TRBJ2-7,TRBV11-2
CASSLDLNSYEQYF,TGCGCCAGCAGCTTGGATCTTAACTCCTACGAGCAGTACTTC,many,NA,TRBJ2-7,TRBV5-1
CAISELDARGNEQFF,TGTGCCATCAGTGAGCTGGACGCGAGAGGGAATGAGCAGTTCTTC,many,NA,TRBJ2-1,TRBV10-3
CSASPRAISGNTIYF,TGCAGTGCTAGCCCACGGGCGATCTCTGGAAACACCATATATTTT,NA,NA,TRBJ1-3,TRBV20-1
CASSLDRGRAYEQYF,TGTGCCAGCAGCCTAGACAGGGGAAGGGCCTACGAGCAGTACTTC,many,TRBD1,TRBJ2-7,TRBV11-1
CASSSPGQGVDWEQYF,TGCGCCAGCAGCAGTCCGGGACAGGGGGTGGATTGGGAGCAGTACTTC,NA,TRBD1,TRBJ2-7,TRBV5-1
CASSLPYNNEQFF,TGTGCCAGCAGCCTACCCTACAACAATGAGCAGTTCTTC,many,NA,TRBJ2-1,TRBV28
CASSYLIYNEQFF,TGTGCCAGCAGCTACCTTATCTACAATGAGCAGTTCTTC,medium-sized,NA,TRBJ2-1,TRBV12-3/TRBV12-4
CASSERLILKLFF,TGTGCCAGCAGTGAACGTCTGATTTTAAAACTGTTTTTT,few,NA,TRBJ1-4,TRBV6-1
CSVGGSGDAGVETQYF,TGCAGCGTTGGTGGATCAGGGGACGCAGGAGTAGAGACCCAGTACTTC,many,NA,TRBJ2-5,TRBV29-1
CASSSQGTGWSTDTQYF,TGTGCCAGCAGCTCACAGGGGACAGGGTGGAGCACAGATACGCAGTATTTT,many,TRBD1,TRBJ2-3,TRBV9
CASSLTGFNEKLFF,TGTGCCAGCAGCCTGACAGGGTTTAATGAAAAACTGTTTTTT,many,TRBD1,TRBJ1-4,TRBV12-3/TRBV12-4
CASSPNLQGLSSYEQYF,TGTGCCAGCAGCCCTAACTTACAGGGGTTGAGCTCCTACGAGCAGTACTTC,many,TRBD1,TRBJ2-7,TRBV27
CASSFSRAYEQYF,TGTGCCAGCAGTTTTTCAAGGGCCTACGAGCAGTACTTC,many,NA,TRBJ2-7,TRBV27
CASSDNYGTNIYEQYF,TGTGCCAGCAGTGATAACTACGGGACAAACATCTACGAGCAGTACTTC,many,NA,TRBJ2-7,TRBV6-1
CASSPGTSGRKLYEQYF,TGTGCCAGCAGTCCGGGGACTAGCGGGAGGAAGTTATACGAGCAGTACTTC,NA,TRBD2,TRBJ2-7,TRBV12-3/TRBV12-4
CSPFGETQYF,TGCAGTCCCTTCGGAGAGACCCAGTACTTC,NA,NA,TRBJ2-5,TRBV20-1
CASSLQQGAVGELFF,TGTGCCAGCAGCCTTCAACAGGGGGCGGTCGGGGAGCTGTTTTTT,many,TRBD1,TRBJ2-2,TRBV7-2
CAWSYRGRTEAFF,TGTGCCTGGAGTTACAGGGGGCGGACTGAAGCTTTCTTT,many,TRBD1,TRBJ1-1,TRBV30